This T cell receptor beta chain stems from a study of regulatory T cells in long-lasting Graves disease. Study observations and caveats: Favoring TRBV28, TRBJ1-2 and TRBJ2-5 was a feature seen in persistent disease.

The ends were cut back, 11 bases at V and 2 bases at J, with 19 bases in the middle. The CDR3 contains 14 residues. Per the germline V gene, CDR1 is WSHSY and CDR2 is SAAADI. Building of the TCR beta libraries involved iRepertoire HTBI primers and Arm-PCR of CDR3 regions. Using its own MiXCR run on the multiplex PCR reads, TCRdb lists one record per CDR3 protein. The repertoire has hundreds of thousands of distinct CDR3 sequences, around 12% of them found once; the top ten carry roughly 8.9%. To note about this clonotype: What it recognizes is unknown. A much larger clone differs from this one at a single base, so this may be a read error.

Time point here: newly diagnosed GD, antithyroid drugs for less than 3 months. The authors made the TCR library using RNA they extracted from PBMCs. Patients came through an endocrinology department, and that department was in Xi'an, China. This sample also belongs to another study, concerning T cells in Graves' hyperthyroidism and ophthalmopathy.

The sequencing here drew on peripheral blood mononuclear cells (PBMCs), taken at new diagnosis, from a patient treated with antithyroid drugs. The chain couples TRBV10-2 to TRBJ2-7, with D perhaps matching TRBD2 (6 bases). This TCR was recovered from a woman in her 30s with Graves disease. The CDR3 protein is CAGSDFGSTYEQYF. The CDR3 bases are TGCGCCGGTTCCGACTTCGGGAGCACCTACGAGCAGTACTTC.